A single sample is the source of the 16 T cell receptor beta chains below, sequenced in a study of cytomegalovirus exposure and HLA in healthy donors (dated by TCRdb to 2016 to 2017). Library preparation was by the immunoSEQ multiplex PCR assay. A mixture of 60 forward primers for TCR Vbeta segments and 13 reverse primers for TCR Jbeta segments was used in the multiplex PCR. Here the immuneACCESS table is served through TCRdb, limited to in-frame sequences with V and J called. Missing clones are a known gap in these copies; in checked studies unresolved V genes cover under half, and the rest lacks a known reason. This sample comprises over 100,000 clones, approximately 80% of them detected only once. The ten largest clonotypes hold about a tenth of the sample. Sequenced input: PBMCs. Every receptor here comes from a man aged 40-55 years in good health and CMV-seropositive.

V is TRBV7-9 and J is TRBJ2-2; 7 bases align to TRBD2. V lost 4 bases, J lost 4 bases, and 6 bases stayed unmatched. There are 15 residues in the CDR3. Germline V lookup: CDR1 SEHNR, CDR2 FQNEAQ (reference sequence). The DNA of the CDR3 is TGTGCCAGCAGCTCCACTAGCGAAGTCACCGGGGAGCTGTTTTTT. This encodes CASSSTSEVTGELFF.

The chain employs TRBV29-1 and TRBJ1-2; TRBD1 aligns across 8 bases. The CDR3 has 13 residues. Germline lookup yields CDR1 SQVTM and CDR2 ANQGSEA. The V and J ends lost 6 bases and 4 bases, in that order; junction bases with no gene match: 7. The CDR3 loop is CSVRTGSGYGYTF. The CDR3 DNA follows: TGCAGCGTAAGGACAGGGTCGGGCTATGGCTACACCTTC.

The V gene is TRBV27, the J gene TRBJ2-7, with D possibly TRBD2 on 5 matching bases. Trimming took off 6 bases at V and 0 bases at J, with 12 bases between the two ends. Germline values: CDR1 MNHEY, CDR2 SMNVEV (reference sequence). The CDR3 extends over 14 amino acids. The CDR3 sequence is CASSVTGDSYEQYF. The CDR3 bases are TGTGCCAGCAGCGTGACCGGGGACTCCTACGAGCAGTACTTC.

The gene calls are TRBV4-3 and TRBJ2-3; D gene ambiguous. The CDR3 extends over 16 amino acids. The germline gives CDR1 LGHNA, CDR2 YSLEER. V lost 1 base and J 2 bases, leaving 13 bases between the germline ends. The CDR3 coding sequence is TGCGCCAGCAGCCAAGGGTACTACTTAACCACAGATACGCAGTATTTT. Translated: CASSQGYYLTTDTQYF.

V is TRBV13 and J is TRBJ1-1, with D possibly matching TRBD1 (5 bases). Germline assignment: CDR1 PRHDT and CDR2 FYEKMQ (reference sequence). The V end lost 5 bases, the J end lost 1 base, and 8 bases lay between the germline ends. The CDR3 spans 13 residues. The CDR3 region has the DNA TGTGCCAGCAGCCTAACAGGGAACACTGAAGCTTTCTTT. This sequence encodes CASSLTGNTEAFF.

This clone was seen only a few times. The J gene is TRBJ2-7, the V gene TRBV23-1; 10 bases fit TRBD1. TRBV23-1 is reported as an ORF; its role is uncertain. V shed 3 bases, J shed 3 bases, and the junction held 11 bases outside the gene matches. This CDR3 comprises 17 residues. Written as DNA, the CDR3 is TGCGCCAGCAGTCACGTGGGGACAGGGGACTTAATCTACGAGCAGTACTTC. As protein: CASSHVGTGDLIYEQYF.

The chain couples TRBV4-3 to TRBJ1-1; maybe TRBD1 (6 bases). Germline CDR1 is LGHNA and CDR2 is YSLEER. Trimming shortened V by 6 bases and J by 5 bases, and 16 bases separated the two germline ends. The CDR3 sequence is 14 residues long. CDR3 loop: CASRTTGPGTEAFF. In nucleotides, the CDR3 is TGCGCCAGCAGAACTACAGGGCCCGGTACTGAAGCTTTCTTT.

The chain employs TRBV7-9 and TRBJ2-7; tentatively, D is TRBD1 (5 bases). V lost 2 bases and J 2 bases, leaving 10 bases between the germline ends. The CDR3 consists of 14 residues. CDR1 and CDR2 (germline): SEHNR, FQNEAQ (reference sequence). The CDR3 DNA is TGTGCCAGCAGCTTACCCAGGGATACCTACGAGCAGTACTTC. It specifies CASSLPRDTYEQYF. The full variable domain, completed using reference TRBV7-9 and TRBJ2-7, is DTGVSQNPRHKITKRGQNVTFRCDPISEHNRLYWYRQTLGQGPEFLTYFQNEAQLEKSRLLSDRFSAERPKGSFSTLEIQRTEQGDSAMYLCASSLPRDTYEQYFGPGTRLTVT.

Only one count was recorded for this clone. This sequence joins TRBV29-1 and TRBJ2-2, with D maybe TRBD1 (8 bases). This CDR3 has 16 amino acids. Trimming left V 6 bases short and J 4 bases short, with 21 bases between. Germline CDR1 is SQVTM and CDR2 is ANQGSEA. DNA of the CDR3: TGCAGCGTAGTAATAGCACAGGGGGGGGTCACCGGGGAGCTGTTTTTT. Its translation is CSVVIAQGGVTGELFF.

CDR3 residues: CAISVQAGETQYF. CDR3 DNA sequence: TGTGCCATCAGTGTCCAGGCGGGAGAGACCCAGTACTTC. The V call is TRBV10-3, the J call TRBJ2-5; D might be TRBD2 (5 bases). Germline CDR1 and CDR2: ENHRY and SYGVKD. V was clipped by 4 bases and J by 4 bases, with 10 bases between them. The CDR3 runs 13 residues.

The chain links TRBV23-1 to TRBJ2-5; 7 positions match TRBD1. TRBV23-1 is classed as an ORF, of uncertain function. V was clipped by 0 bases and J by 3 bases; unmatched bases: 7. CDR3 length: 16 amino acids. The CDR3, as DNA: TGCGCCAGCAGTCAATCGGTTAGGGGGCTGGAAGAGACCCAGTACTTC. It yields the protein CASSQSVRGLEETQYF.

The chain employs TRBV6-5 and TRBJ1-4, with D possibly TRBD1 on 6 matching bases. With 6 bases removed from V and 7 bases from J, the gap between germline ends came to 15 bases. CDR3 length: 14 amino acids. Germline values: CDR1 MNHEY, CDR2 SVGAGI. The CDR3 here is CASSDDRNIEKLFF. The CDR3, as DNA: TGTGCCAGCAGCGATGACAGGAATATTGAAAAACTGTTTTTT.

This sequence joins TRBV4-3 and TRBJ1-5, with 7 bases matching TRBD1. J lost 2 bases, V lost 5 bases, and 3 bases had no gene match. Germline V gene data show CDR1 as LGHNA and CDR2 as YSLEER. The CDR3 is 14 residues long. The CDR3 spells CASSDGQGNQPQHF. The DNA of the CDR3 is TGCGCCAGCAGCGATGGACAGGGCAATCAGCCCCAGCATTTT.

This chain joins TRBV29-1 and TRBJ1-1; 8 bases are a match to TRBD1. V dropped 6 bases and J dropped 5; count of bases not matched to a gene: 8. CDR3 length: 13 residues. Germline lookup yields CDR1 SQVTM and CDR2 ANQGSEA. CDR3 loop: CSVLTGDRTEAFF. CDR3 nucleotides: TGCAGCGTGTTGACAGGGGATAGGACTGAAGCTTTCTTT.

V and J are TRBV7-2 and TRBJ2-7, with D hard to call. The CDR3 sequence is 12 residues long. V lost 1 base and J 6 bases, leaving 7 bases between the germline ends. Germline V lookup: CDR1 SGHTA, CDR2 FQGNSA. The CDR3 region is CASSLGSLEQYF. In DNA form, the CDR3 reads TGTGCCAGCAGCTTAGGGAGTCTCGAGCAGTACTTC.

The chain couples TRBV6-5 to TRBJ2-5, with no clear D. The V and J ends lost 2 bases and 5 bases respectively, with 3 bases between them. The CDR3 has 11 residues. CDR1 and CDR2 (germline): MNHEY, SVGAGI. The CDR3 bases are TGTGCCAGCAGTTACCTGGAGACCCAGTACTTC. Translating gives CASSYLETQYF.